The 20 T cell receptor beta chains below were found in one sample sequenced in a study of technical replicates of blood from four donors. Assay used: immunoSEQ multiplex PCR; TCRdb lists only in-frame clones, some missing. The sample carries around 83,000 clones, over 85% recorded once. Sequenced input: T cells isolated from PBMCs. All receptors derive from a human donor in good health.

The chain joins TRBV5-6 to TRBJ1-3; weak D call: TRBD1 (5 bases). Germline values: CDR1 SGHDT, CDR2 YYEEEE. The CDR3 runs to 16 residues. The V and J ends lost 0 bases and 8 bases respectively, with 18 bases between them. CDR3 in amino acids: CASSLGPTAWGDTIYF. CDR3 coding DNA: TGTGCCAGCAGCTTGGGACCGACCGCGTGGGGGGACACCATATATTTT. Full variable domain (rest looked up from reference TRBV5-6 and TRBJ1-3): DAGVTQSPTHLIKTRGQQVTLRCSPKSGHDTVSWYQQALGQGPQFIFQYYEEEERQRGNFPDRFSGHQFPNYSSELNVNALLLGDSALYLCASSLGPTAWGDTIYFGEGSWLTVV.

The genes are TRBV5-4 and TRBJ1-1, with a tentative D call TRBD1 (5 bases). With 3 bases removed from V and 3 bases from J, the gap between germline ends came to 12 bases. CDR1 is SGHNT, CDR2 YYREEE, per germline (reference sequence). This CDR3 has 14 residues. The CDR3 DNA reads TGTGCCAGCAGCTCCTCGCTCAGGGACACTGAAGCTTTCTTT. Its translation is CASSSSLRDTEAFF.

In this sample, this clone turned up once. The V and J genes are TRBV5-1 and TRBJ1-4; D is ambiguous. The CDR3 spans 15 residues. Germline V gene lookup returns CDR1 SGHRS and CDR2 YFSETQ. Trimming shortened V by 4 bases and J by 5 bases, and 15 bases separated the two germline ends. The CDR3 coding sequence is TGCGCCAGCAGCCCCCGACCTAGCCGGAATGAAAAACTGTTTTTT. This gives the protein CASSPRPSRNEKLFF.

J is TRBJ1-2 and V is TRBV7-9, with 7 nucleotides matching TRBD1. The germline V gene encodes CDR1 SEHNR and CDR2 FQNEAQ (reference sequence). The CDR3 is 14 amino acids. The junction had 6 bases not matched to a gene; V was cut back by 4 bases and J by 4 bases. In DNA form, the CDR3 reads TGTGCCAGCAGCTCGTGGGACAGTCCCTATGGCTACACCTTC. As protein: CASSSWDSPYGYTF.

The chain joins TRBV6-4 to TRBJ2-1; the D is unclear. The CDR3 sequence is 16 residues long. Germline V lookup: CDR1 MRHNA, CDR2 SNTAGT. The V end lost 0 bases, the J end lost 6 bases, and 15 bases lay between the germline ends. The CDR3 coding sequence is TGTGCCAGCAGTGACTCCGCCAGGCACCAATTCAATGAGCAGTTCTTC. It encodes CASSDSARHQFNEQFF.

CDR3 in amino acids: CASSFAGGEETQYF. In DNA, the CDR3 is TGTGCCAGCAGTTTTGCGGGAGGGGAGGAGACCCAGTACTTC. The chain links TRBV27 to TRBJ2-5, with 9 positions matching TRBD2. Trimming cost V 3 bases and J 5 bases; bases outside gene matches: 4. CDR1 MNHEY and CDR2 SMNVEV come from the germline V gene (reference sequence). The CDR3 covers 14 residues.

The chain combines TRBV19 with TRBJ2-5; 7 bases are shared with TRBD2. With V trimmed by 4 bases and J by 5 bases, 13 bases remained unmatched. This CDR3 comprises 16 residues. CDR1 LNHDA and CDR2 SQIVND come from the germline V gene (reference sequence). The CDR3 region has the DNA TGTGCCAGTAGTAAGATAACGGGGGGAGTAGTTGAGACCCAGTACTTC. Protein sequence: CASSKITGGVVETQYF.

The CDR3 nucleotides read TGCGCCAGCAGCCTTCGAGGGAGTAACACTGAAGCTTTCTTT. This gives the protein CASSLRGSNTEAFF. The chain uses TRBV4-1 and TRBJ1-1, with D unresolved. Germline CDR1 and CDR2: MGHRA and YSYEKL. This CDR3 contains 14 residues. V lost 4 bases and J 2 bases, leaving 11 bases between the germline ends.

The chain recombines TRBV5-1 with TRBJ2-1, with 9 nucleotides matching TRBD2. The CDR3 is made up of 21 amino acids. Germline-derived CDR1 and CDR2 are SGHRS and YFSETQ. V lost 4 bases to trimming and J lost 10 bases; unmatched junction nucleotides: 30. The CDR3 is CASSIALWTSVSPPGWGEQFF. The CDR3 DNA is TGCGCCAGCAGCATAGCATTATGGACTAGCGTTAGTCCCCCGGGATGGGGAGAGCAGTTCTTC.

The CDR3 loop reads CASSFSPGHPSYEQYF. CDR3 in DNA: TGTGCCAGCAGCTTCTCCCCGGGACACCCCTCCTACGAGCAGTACTTC. The chain combines TRBV7-9 with TRBJ2-7; weak D call: TRBD1 (6 bases). The germline V gene encodes CDR1 SEHNR and CDR2 FQNEAQ (reference sequence). This CDR3 has 16 amino acids. The germline V and J ends were trimmed by 3 bases and 0 bases, with 15 bases remaining between them.

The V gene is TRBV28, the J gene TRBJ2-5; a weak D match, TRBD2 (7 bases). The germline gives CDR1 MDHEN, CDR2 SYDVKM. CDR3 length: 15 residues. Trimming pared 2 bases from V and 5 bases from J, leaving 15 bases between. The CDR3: CASSLRRGGEETQYF. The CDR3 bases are TGTGCCAGCAGTTTAAGAAGGGGGGGCGAGGAGACCCAGTACTTC. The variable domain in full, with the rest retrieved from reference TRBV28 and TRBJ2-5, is DVKVTQSSRYLVKRTGEKVFLECVQDMDHENMFWYRQDPGLGLRLIYFSYDVKMKEKGDIPEGYSVSREKKERFSLILESASTNQTSMYLCASSLRRGGEETQYFGPGTRLLVL.

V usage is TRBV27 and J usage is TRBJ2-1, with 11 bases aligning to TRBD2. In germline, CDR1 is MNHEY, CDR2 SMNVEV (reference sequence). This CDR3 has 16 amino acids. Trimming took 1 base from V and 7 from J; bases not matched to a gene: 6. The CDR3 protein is CASSLFSGRARNEQFF. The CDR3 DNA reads TGTGCCAGCAGTTTATTTAGCGGGAGGGCCCGGAATGAGCAGTTCTTC.

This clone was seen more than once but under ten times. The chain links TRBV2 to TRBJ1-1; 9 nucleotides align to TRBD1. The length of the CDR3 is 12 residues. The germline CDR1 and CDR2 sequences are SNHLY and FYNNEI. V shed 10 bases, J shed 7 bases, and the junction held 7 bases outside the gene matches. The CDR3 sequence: CAISGTGIEAFF. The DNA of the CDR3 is TGTGCCATATCCGGGACAGGGATTGAAGCTTTCTTT.

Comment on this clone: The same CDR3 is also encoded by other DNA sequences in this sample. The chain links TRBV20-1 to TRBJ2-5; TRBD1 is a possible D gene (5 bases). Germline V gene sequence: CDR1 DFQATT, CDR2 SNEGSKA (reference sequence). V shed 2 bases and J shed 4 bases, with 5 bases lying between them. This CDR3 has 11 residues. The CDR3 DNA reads TGCAGTGCTAGACAGGGAGAGACCCAGTACTTC. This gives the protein CSARQGETQYF.

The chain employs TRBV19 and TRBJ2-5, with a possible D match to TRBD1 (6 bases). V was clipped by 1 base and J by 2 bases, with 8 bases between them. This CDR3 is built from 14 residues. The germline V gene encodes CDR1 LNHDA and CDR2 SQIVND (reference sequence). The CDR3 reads CASSIAGDQETQYF. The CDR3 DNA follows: TGTGCCAGTAGTATAGCAGGGGATCAAGAGACCCAGTACTTC.

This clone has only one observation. The CDR3 here is CASSGRNRSYGYTF. As DNA, the CDR3 is TGTGCCAGCAGTGGACGCAACAGGAGCTATGGCTACACCTTC. The chain carries TRBV2 and TRBJ1-2, with D tentatively TRBD1 (5 bases). CDR3 length: 14 residues. V lost 4 bases to trimming and J lost 4 bases, with 13 bases between them. Germline V gene data show CDR1 as SNHLY and CDR2 as FYNNEI.

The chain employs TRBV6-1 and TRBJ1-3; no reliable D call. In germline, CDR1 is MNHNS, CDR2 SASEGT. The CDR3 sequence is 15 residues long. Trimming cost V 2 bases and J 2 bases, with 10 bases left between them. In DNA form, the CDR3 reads TGTGCCAGCAGTGAAAGGCCCCAGGCTGGAAACACCATATATTTT. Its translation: CASSERPQAGNTIYF.

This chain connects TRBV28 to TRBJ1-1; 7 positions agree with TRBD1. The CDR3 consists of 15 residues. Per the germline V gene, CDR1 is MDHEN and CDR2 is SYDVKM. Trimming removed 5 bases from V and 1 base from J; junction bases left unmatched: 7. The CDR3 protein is CASSTHRGGNTEAFF. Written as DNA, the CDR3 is TGTGCCAGCAGTACCCACAGGGGAGGGAACACTGAAGCTTTCTTT.

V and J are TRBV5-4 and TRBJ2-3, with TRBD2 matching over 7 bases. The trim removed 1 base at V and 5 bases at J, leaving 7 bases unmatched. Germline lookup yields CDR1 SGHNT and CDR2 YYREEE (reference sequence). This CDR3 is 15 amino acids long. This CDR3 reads CASSLSLAVGDTQYF. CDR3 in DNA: TGTGCCAGCAGCTTGAGCCTAGCGGTGGGAGATACGCAGTATTTT.

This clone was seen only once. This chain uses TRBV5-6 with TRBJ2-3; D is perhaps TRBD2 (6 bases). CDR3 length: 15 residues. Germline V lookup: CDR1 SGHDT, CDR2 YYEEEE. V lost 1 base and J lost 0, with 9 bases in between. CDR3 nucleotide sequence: TGTGCCAGCAGCTTGTTAGCGGATAGCACAGATACGCAGTATTTT. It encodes CASSLLADSTDTQYF.